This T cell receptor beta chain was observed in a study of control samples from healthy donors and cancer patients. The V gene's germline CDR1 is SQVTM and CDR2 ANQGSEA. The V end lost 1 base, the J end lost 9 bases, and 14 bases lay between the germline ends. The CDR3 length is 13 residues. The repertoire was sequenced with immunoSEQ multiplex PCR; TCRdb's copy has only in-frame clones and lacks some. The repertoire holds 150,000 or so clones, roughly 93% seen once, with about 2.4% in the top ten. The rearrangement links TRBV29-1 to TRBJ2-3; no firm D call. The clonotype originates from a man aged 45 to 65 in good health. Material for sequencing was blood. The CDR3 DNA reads TGCAGCGTTGAAGTAAAGACTGGTGCCACGCAGTATTTT. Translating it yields CSVEVKTGATQYF.